These 25 T cell receptor beta chains originate from one sample sequenced in a study of PD-1 blockade in classical Hodgkin lymphoma. Repertoires were generated with immunoSEQ multiplex PCR, while TCRdb's copy carries only in-frame clones and drops some. There are 25,000 to 35,000 clones in the sample; under 75% occur only once, and roughly 15% lies in the top ten. Every patient had relapsed following autologous stem cell transplantation, and cohorts differed in brentuximab vedotin exposure. The material was peripheral blood mononuclear cells (PBMCs), obtained before the second cycle of nivolumab. These receptors all come from a human donor with classical Hodgkin lymphoma.

The chain employs TRBV7-9 and TRBJ2-3; weak D call: TRBD2 (5 bases). Germline CDR1 reads SEHNR; CDR2 reads FQNEAQ (reference sequence). The CDR3 extends over 16 amino acids. Trimming took off 4 bases at V and 3 bases at J, with 17 bases between the two ends. The CDR3 DNA follows: TGTGCCAGCAGCTCCTCGGCGGGTAGTCGAACAGATACGCAGTATTTT. Protein sequence: CASSSSAGSRTDTQYF.

This clone was found a few times. V is TRBV5-1 and J is TRBJ1-2, with TRBD1 matching over 8 bases. V was pared by 0 bases and J by 7 bases, with 5 bases of the junction left unmatched. This CDR3 region has 14 residues. Germline loops: CDR1 SGHRS, CDR2 YFSETQ. The CDR3 region is CASSLDQGAGGYTF. The CDR3 DNA reads as TGCGCCAGCAGCTTGGATCAGGGGGCAGGTGGCTACACCTTC.

The chain combines TRBV6-5 with TRBJ1-2; the D is unclear. The V end lost 2 bases, the J end lost 1 base, and 5 bases lay between the germline ends. This CDR3 has 13 residues. Germline CDR1 is MNHEY and CDR2 is SVGAGI. The CDR3 nucleotides read TGTGCCAGCAGTTACAGGGTTAACTATGGCTACACCTTC. This sequence encodes CASSYRVNYGYTF.

The chain joins TRBV19 to TRBJ2-3; tentatively, D is TRBD2 (6 bases). Germline V CDR1 and CDR2: LNHDA, SQIVND (reference sequence). This CDR3 has 15 amino acids. V lost 5 bases and J 14 bases, leaving 26 bases between the germline ends. In DNA, the CDR3 is TGTGCCAGTAGTCCAGACCGGGACCCCCTCATGGGGGGGTATTTT. Amino acid sequence: CASSPDRDPLMGGYF.

This clone was seen a few times. The V call is TRBV2, the J call TRBJ2-7; D possibly corresponds to TRBD1 (6 bases). CDR1 and CDR2 (germline): SNHLY, FYNNEI. The germline V and J ends were trimmed by 6 bases and 10 bases, with 22 bases remaining between them. The CDR3 sequence is 14 residues long. The CDR3 loop is CASRLHPRDIYQYV. The DNA of the CDR3 is TGTGCCAGCAGACTGCATCCTAGGGACATTTATCAGTACGTC.

The chain employs TRBV5-1 and TRBJ1-2; 8 nucleotides align to TRBD1. Germline CDR1 and CDR2: SGHRS and YFSETQ. The V and J ends lost 0 bases and 8 bases, in that order; junction bases with no gene match: 6. The CDR3 has 14 amino acids. CDR3 DNA: TGCGCCAGCAGCTTGGGTGGACAGGGAGACGGCTACACCTTC. It codes for CASSLGGQGDGYTF. The variable domain in full, with the rest retrieved from reference TRBV5-1 and TRBJ1-2, is KAGVTQTPRYLIKTRGQQVTLSCSPISGHRSVSWYQQTPGQGLQFLFEYFSETQRNKGNFPGRFSGRQFSNSRSEMNVSTLELGDSALYLCASSLGGQGDGYTFGSGTRLTVV.

The CDR3 coding sequence is TGTGCCAGCGGAGAGACTAGCGCCGCCTACGAGCAGTACTTC. Translating it yields CASGETSAAYEQYF. The V call is TRBV2, the J call TRBJ2-7, with 8 bases that match TRBD2. The CDR3 is made up of 14 amino acids. Germline lookup yields CDR1 SNHLY and CDR2 FYNNEI. With 8 bases clipped from V and 2 bases from J, the junction kept 8 bases outside the gene matches.

This chain links TRBV7-8 with TRBJ1-5; 7 bases line up with TRBD1. Germline CDR1 reads SGHVS; CDR2 reads FQNEAQ. Germline trimming cut 4 bases from V and 2 bases from J; bases unmatched to any gene: 8. This CDR3 spans 16 amino acids. CDR3: CASSSLQGWGNQPQHF. The CDR3 region has the DNA TGTGCCAGCAGCTCATTACAGGGGTGGGGCAATCAGCCCCAGCATTTT. The full variable domain, with the rest looked up from reference TRBV7-8 and TRBJ1-5, is GAGVSQSPRYKVAKRGQDVALRCDPISGHVSLFWYQQALGQGPEFLTYFQNEAQLDKSGLPSDRFFAERPEGSVSTLKIQRTQQEDSAVYLCASSSLQGWGNQPQHFGDGTRLSIL.

V and J are TRBV2 and TRBJ1-1, with D uncertain. Trimming took off 4 bases at V and 5 bases at J, with 14 bases between the two ends. CDR1 is SNHLY, CDR2 FYNNEI, per germline. The length of the CDR3 is 14 residues. Here the CDR3 DNA reads TGTGCCAGCAGTGTGGGCGGACCCGGGACTGAAGCTTTCTTT. It specifies CASSVGGPGTEAFF.

The chain combines TRBV5-6 with TRBJ2-5; 10 positions match TRBD2. Germline V gives CDR1 SGHDT, CDR2 YYEEEE. The trim removed 0 bases at V and 5 bases at J, leaving 7 bases unmatched. The length of the CDR3 is 16 residues. The CDR3 here is CASSLGAGGPDETQYF. CDR3 nucleotides: TGTGCCAGCAGCTTGGGAGCGGGGGGGCCCGATGAGACCCAGTACTTC.

The table lists this clone with a count of one. The chain recombines TRBV7-6 with TRBJ2-3; D is undetermined. The V end was cut by 3 bases, the J end by 4 bases, with 2 bases between. The length of the CDR3 is 11 residues. Germline lookup yields CDR1 SGHVS and CDR2 FNYEAQ. CDR3 nucleotide sequence: TGTGCCAGCAGCTTGGCAGATACGCAGTATTTT. Translated: CASSLADTQYF.

The gene calls are TRBV13 and TRBJ1-5; D call uncertain. The CDR3 has 14 amino acids. Trimming left V 5 bases short and J 0 bases short, with 8 bases between. Germline V CDR1 and CDR2: PRHDT, FYEKMQ (reference sequence). CDR3 sequence: CASSPNYSNQPQHF. The DNA for the CDR3 is TGTGCCAGCAGCCCTAACTATAGCAATCAGCCCCAGCATTTT.

The V and J genes are TRBV7-7 and TRBJ2-7; D possibly corresponds to TRBD2 (6 bases). This CDR3 has 14 amino acids. The germline V and J ends were trimmed by 5 bases and 1 base, with 12 bases remaining between them. Germline CDR1 SSHAT, CDR2 FNYEAQ (reference sequence). The CDR3 bases are TGTGCCAGCAGCCCCCCGGACTATTCCTACGAGCAGTACGTC. This encodes CASSPPDYSYEQYV.

V is TRBV4-3 and J is TRBJ2-1, with TRBD2 identical over 8 bases. CDR3 length equals 15 residues. The germline V gene encodes CDR1 LGHNA and CDR2 YSLEER. J lost 9 bases, V lost 1 base, and 8 bases had no gene match. CDR3 DNA sequence: TGCGCCAGCAGCCAAGCACCCACTAGCGGCTCTGAGCAGTTCTTC. Its translation: CASSQAPTSGSEQFF.

The V gene is TRBV18, the J gene TRBJ2-5, with no clear D. Germline CDR1 is KGHSH and CDR2 is LQKENI. V was trimmed by 4 bases and J by 1 base, leaving 7 bases between them. This CDR3 is 13 amino acids long. CDR3 bases: TGTGCCAGCTCACGGACGGTCCAAGAGACCCAGTACTTC. It encodes CASSRTVQETQYF.

Many counts were recorded for this clone. The J gene is TRBJ1-2, the V gene TRBV9; 7 nucleotides match TRBD1. CDR3 size: 15 residues. Germline V gene data show CDR1 as SGDLS and CDR2 as YYNGEE. Trimming removed 5 bases from V and 3 bases from J; junction bases left unmatched: 10. For the CDR3, the DNA is TGTGCCAGCAGTCTGGGCTGGACAGGTGACTATGGCTACACCTTC. This encodes CASSLGWTGDYGYTF.

The chain links TRBV29-1 to TRBJ1-2; D is uncertain. This CDR3 spans 12 amino acids. Germline CDR1 reads SQVTM; CDR2 reads ANQGSEA. V lost 7 bases, J lost 2 bases, and 11 bases lay in between. DNA of the CDR3: TGCAGCGCGATTCAAGTGAACTATGGCTACACCTTC. This gives the protein CSAIQVNYGYTF.

This sequence joins TRBV5-4 and TRBJ2-5; 9 nucleotides agree with TRBD2. Germline V CDR1 and CDR2: SGHNT, YYREEE (reference sequence). CDR3 length: 15 residues. The V gene end was trimmed by 0 bases and the J gene end by 4 bases; junction bases not matched to a gene: 4. CDR3 in amino acids: CASSLGGSGGETQYF. The CDR3 DNA sequence: TGTGCCAGCAGCTTGGGGGGTAGCGGGGGAGAGACCCAGTACTTC.

CDR3 sequence: CASSPSPGSAGNTIYF. The CDR3 nucleotides read TGTGCCAGCAGCCCATCCCCCGGGTCGGCTGGAAACACCATATATTTT. The chain combines TRBV4-2 with TRBJ1-3; D not resolved. The CDR3 totals 16 residues. The V gene's germline CDR1 is LGHNA and CDR2 YNFKEQ. V lost 4 bases to trimming and J lost 2 bases, with 15 bases between them.

This clone showed up just once. The chain combines TRBV4-3 with TRBJ2-1, with 10 bases lining up with TRBD2. The CDR3 runs to 17 residues. The germline CDR1 and CDR2 sequences are LGHNA and YSLEER. After removal of 3 bases from V and 4 bases from J, the junction contained 9 bases not matched to a gene. The CDR3 reads CASSHRPTSGVYNEQFF. The DNA of the CDR3 is TGCGCCAGCAGCCATAGGCCCACTAGCGGGGTGTACAATGAGCAGTTCTTC.

The CDR3: CASSFGSLETQYF. The CDR3 DNA reads TGTGCCAGCAGTTTTGGTAGCTTAGAGACCCAGTACTTC. The rearrangement joins TRBV28 to TRBJ2-5; D is undetermined. There are 13 residues in the CDR3. Trimming stripped 3 bases from V and 4 bases from J, with 9 bases between. From germline, CDR1 is MDHEN and CDR2 SYDVKM.

As DNA, the CDR3 is TGCGCCAGCAGCCACGGACAGGGGATGGGTAATTCACCCCTCCACTTT. Translating it yields CASSHGQGMGNSPLHF. The rearrangement joins TRBV4-1 to TRBJ1-6; 9 bases match TRBD1. V gave up 3 bases and J gave up 6 bases; unmatched junction bases: 6. Germline CDR1 and CDR2: MGHRA and YSYEKL. The CDR3 totals 16 residues.

Worth noting for this clone: Compared with germline, one end of the junction differs, possibly owing to a read error. This chain links TRBV28 with TRBJ2-5; maybe TRBD2 (5 bases). CDR1 and CDR2 (germline): MDHEN, SYDVKM. CDR3 size: 11 residues. The CDR3 DNA sequence: TGTGCCAGCAGTTTCCGGACTCATTTGGACTTC. Its translation: CASSFRTHLDF.

Note on this clone: Other DNA sequences in this specimen translate into the identical CDR3. The genes are TRBV2 and TRBJ2-7; D possibly corresponds to TRBD1 (6 bases). This CDR3 has 15 amino acids. Per the germline V gene, CDR1 is SNHLY and CDR2 is FYNNEI. The DNA of the CDR3 is TGTGCCAGCATGAAAACGGGACAATCCTCCTATGAGCAGTACGTC. This encodes CASMKTGQSSYEQYV.

This clone was counted once. The chain recombines TRBV18 with TRBJ2-3, with 7 bases that match TRBD2. V trimming: 10 bases; J trimming: 2 bases; junction bases outside the gene matches: 6. The CDR3 runs to 13 residues. Germline lookup yields CDR1 KGHSH and CDR2 LQKENI. CDR3: CATQGGNTDTQYF. The CDR3 nucleotides read TGTGCCACCCAGGGAGGGAACACAGATACGCAGTATTTT.